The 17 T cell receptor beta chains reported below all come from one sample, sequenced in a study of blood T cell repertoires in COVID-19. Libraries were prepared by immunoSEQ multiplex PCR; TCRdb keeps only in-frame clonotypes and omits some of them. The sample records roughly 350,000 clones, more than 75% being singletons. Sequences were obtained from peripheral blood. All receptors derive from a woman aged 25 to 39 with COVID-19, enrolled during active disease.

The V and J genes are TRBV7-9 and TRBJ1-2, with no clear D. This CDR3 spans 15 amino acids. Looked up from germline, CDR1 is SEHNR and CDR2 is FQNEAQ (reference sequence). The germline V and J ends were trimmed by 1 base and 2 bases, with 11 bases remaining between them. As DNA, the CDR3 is TGTGCCAGCAGCTTAGTTTCTCGGGAGAACTATGGCTACACCTTC. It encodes CASSLVSRENYGYTF.

The CDR3 DNA reads as TGTGCCACCGCCGACAGGGGAAAGTCTGGGGCCAACGTCCTGACTTTC. Its translation: CATADRGKSGANVLTF. The chain combines TRBV19 with TRBJ2-6; 8 bases are shared with TRBD1. This CDR3 is 16 amino acids long. Trimming took 10 bases from V and 1 from J; bases not matched to a gene: 9. Germline values: CDR1 LNHDA, CDR2 SQIVND (reference sequence).

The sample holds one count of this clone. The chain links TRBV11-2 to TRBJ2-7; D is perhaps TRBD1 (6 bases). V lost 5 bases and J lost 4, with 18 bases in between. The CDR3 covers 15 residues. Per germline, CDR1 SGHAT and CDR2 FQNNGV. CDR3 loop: CASSLQGGQIYEQYF. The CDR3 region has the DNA TGTGCCAGCAGCCTCCAAGGGGGACAAATATACGAGCAGTACTTC.

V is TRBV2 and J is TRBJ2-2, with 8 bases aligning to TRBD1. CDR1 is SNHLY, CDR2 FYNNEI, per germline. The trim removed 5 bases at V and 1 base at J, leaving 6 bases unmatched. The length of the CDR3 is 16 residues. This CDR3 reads CASSRFTGGNTGELFF. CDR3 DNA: TGTGCCAGCAGTCGTTTTACAGGGGGGAACACCGGGGAGCTGTTTTTT.

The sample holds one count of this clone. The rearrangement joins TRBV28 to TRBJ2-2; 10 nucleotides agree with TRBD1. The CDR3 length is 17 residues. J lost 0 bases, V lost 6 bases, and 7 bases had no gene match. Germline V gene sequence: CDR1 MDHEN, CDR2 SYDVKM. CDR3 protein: CASSLKGQGANTGELFF. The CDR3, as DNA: TGTGCCAGCAGCTTGAAAGGACAGGGGGCGAACACCGGGGAGCTGTTTTTT.

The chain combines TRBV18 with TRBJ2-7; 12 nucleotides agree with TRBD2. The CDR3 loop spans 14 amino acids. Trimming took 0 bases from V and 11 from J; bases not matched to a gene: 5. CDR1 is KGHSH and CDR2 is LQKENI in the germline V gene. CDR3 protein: CASSPPGLAGREYF. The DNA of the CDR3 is TGTGCCAGCTCACCACCGGGACTAGCGGGCAGAGAGTACTTC.

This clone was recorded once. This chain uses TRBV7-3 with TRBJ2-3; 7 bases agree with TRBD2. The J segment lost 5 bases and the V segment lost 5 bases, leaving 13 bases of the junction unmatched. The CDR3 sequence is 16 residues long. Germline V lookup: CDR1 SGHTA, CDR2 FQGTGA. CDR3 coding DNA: TGTGCCAGCAGCCCCACGGGGGTAGCGGGTGGAGATACGCAGTATTTT. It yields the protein CASSPTGVAGGDTQYF.

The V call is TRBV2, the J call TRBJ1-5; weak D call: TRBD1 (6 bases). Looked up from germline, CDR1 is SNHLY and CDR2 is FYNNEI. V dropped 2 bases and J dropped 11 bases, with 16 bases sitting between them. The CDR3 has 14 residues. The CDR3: CASSETGGAGAQHF. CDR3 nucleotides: TGTGCCAGCAGTGAAACGGGGGGCGCCGGGGCCCAGCATTTT. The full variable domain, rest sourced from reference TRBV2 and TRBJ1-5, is EPEVTQTPSHQVTQMGQEVILRCVPISNHLYFYWYRQILGQKVEFLVSFYNNEISEKSEIFDDQFSVERPDGSNFTLKIRSTKLEDSAMYFCASSETGGAGAQHFGDGTRLSIL.

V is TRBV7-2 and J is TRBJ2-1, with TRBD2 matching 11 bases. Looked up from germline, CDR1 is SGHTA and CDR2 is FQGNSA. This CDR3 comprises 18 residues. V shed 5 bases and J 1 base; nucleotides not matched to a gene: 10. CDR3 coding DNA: TGTGCCAGCAGCCCCGGTAGCGGGAGGGCCCCGTCCTACAATGAGCAGTTCTTC. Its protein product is CASSPGSGRAPSYNEQFF.

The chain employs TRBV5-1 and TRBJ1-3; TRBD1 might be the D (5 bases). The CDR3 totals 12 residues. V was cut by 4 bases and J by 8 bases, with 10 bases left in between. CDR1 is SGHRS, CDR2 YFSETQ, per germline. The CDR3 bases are TGCGCCAGCAGCCCTCAGGGTGACACCATATATTTT. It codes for CASSPQGDTIYF.

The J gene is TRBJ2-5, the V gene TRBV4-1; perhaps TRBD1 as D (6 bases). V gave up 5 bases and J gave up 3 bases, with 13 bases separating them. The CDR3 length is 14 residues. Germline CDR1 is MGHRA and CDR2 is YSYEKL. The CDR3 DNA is TGCGCCAGCAGCTACGACAGGAGTGAAGAGACCCAGTACTTC. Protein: CASSYDRSEETQYF.

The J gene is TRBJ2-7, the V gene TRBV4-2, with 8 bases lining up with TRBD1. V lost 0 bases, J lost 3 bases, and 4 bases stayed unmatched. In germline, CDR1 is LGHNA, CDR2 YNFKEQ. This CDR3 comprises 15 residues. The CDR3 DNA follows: TGTGCCAGCAGCCAAGAAGCGGACAGGGACTACGAGCAGTACTTC. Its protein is CASSQEADRDYEQYF.

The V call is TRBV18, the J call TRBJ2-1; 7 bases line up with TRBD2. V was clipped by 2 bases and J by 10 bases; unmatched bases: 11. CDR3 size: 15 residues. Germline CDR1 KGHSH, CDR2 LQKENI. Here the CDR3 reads CASSPIRLAVWEQFF. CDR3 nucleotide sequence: TGTGCCAGCTCACCAATCCGACTAGCAGTATGGGAGCAGTTCTTC.

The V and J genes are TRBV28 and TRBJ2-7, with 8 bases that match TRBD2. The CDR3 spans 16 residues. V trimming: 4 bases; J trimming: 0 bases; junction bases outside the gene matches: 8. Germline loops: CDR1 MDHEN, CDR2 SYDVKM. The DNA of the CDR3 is TGTGCCAGCAGTTCTTGGACAGCGGGGGACTCCTACGAGCAGTACTTC. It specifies CASSSWTAGDSYEQYF.

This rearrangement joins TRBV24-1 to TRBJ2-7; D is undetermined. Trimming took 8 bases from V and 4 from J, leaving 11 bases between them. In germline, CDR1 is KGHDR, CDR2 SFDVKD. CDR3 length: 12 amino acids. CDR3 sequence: CATTRVVYEQYF. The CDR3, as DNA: TGTGCCACCACCCGAGTGGTTTACGAGCAGTACTTC.

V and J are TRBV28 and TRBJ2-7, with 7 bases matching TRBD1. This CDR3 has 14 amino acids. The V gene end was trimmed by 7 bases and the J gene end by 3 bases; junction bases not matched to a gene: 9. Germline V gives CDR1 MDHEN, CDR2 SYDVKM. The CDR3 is CASTRLDRVYEQYF. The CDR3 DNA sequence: TGTGCCAGCACCCGGCTCGACAGGGTCTACGAGCAGTACTTC. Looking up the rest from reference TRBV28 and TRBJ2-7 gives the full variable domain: DVKVTQSSRYLVKRTGEKVFLECVQDMDHENMFWYRQDPGLGLRLIYFSYDVKMKEKGDIPEGYSVSREKKERFSLILESASTNQTSMYLCASTRLDRVYEQYFGPGTRLTVT.

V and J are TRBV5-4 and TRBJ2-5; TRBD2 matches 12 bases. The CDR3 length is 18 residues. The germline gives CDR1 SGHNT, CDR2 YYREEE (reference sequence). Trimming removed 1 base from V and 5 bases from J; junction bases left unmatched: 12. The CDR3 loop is CASSLQSGLAGIGETQYF. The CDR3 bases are TGTGCCAGCAGCTTGCAGTCCGGACTAGCGGGAATCGGGGAGACCCAGTACTTC.